This T cell receptor (beta chain) was identified in a study of identical twins. This clonotype was picked up one time. Template switching supplied a universal primer site; unique molecular identifiers were carried on the cDNA. TCRdb analysed the 5' RACE reads with MiXCR anew, one entry per CDR3 protein. The sample lists some 460,000 distinct CDR3 sequences, around 14% occurring once. The V gene end was trimmed by 2 bases and the J gene end by 7 bases; junction bases not matched to a gene: 9. Germline CDR1 and CDR2: SGHRS and YFSETQ. This CDR3 is 17 amino acids long. The same sample was also studied in work on yellow fever vaccine responses in identical twins.

The specimen was CD4+ T cells sorted from blood. This clonotype was obtained from a woman between 18 and 29 years old in good health. The V gene is TRBV5-1, the J gene TRBJ2-3, with TRBD2 matching over 14 bases. CDR3 in DNA: TGCGCCAGCAGCTTCCCCTCGACTAGCGGGAGGGGAAATACGCAGTATTTT. Its protein is CASSFPSTSGRGNTQYF.